The rows below give T cell receptor beta chains drawn from one sample of a study of blood T cell repertoires in COVID-19. Assay: immunoSEQ multiplex PCR; the TCRdb copy retains only in-frame clones and omits some. The sample lists 100,000 to 150,000 clones; roughly nine tenths were seen once. The sample was peripheral blood. These receptors all come from a man between 65 and 79 years old who had recovered from COVID-19. The CDR3 runs from the conserved cysteine through the conserved F or W. D genes are given only for firm matches. Size is stated for part of the rows, as once, few or many counts, or as a class when the clone is expanded.

CDR3: CASSFGRWLRELTDTQYF
DNA: TGTGCCAGCAGCTTTGGTCGCTGGCTGAGGGAACTCACAGATACGCAGTATTTT
J: TRBJ2-3
size: once
D: .
V: TRBV11-2

CDR3: CATSDPRGRGQETQYF
DNA: TGTGCCACCAGTGATCCCAGGGGTAGGGGACAAGAGACCCAGTACTTC
J: TRBJ2-5
size: .
D: .
V: TRBV24-1

CDR3: CASSDNPGQGPNTGELFF
DNA: TGTGCCAGCAGTGACAACCCGGGACAGGGACCGAACACCGGGGAGCTGTTTTTT
J: TRBJ2-2
size: .
D: TRBD1
V: TRBV6-4

CDR3: CATSDQDRGTYNEQFF
DNA: TGTGCCACCAGTGATCAGGACAGGGGAACCTACAATGAGCAGTTCTTC
J: TRBJ2-1
size: .
D: TRBD1
V: TRBV24-1

CDR3: CASSVGGETQYF
DNA: TGTGCCAGCAGCGTGGGGGGAGAGACCCAGTACTTC
J: TRBJ2-5
size: .
D: .
V: TRBV9

CDR3: CASRRQGDWYGYTF
DNA: TGTGCCAGCAGAAGACAGGGGGATTGGTATGGCTACACCTTC
J: TRBJ1-2
size: .
D: TRBD1
V: TRBV6-5

CDR3: CASSPDRGHGVNTEAFF
DNA: TGTGCCAGTAGTCCCGACAGGGGGCACGGAGTGAACACTGAAGCTTTCTTT
J: TRBJ1-1
size: .
D: TRBD1
V: TRBV19

CDR3: CASSLDGLAGGRYNEQFF
DNA: TGTGCCAGCAGCTTAGATGGACTAGCGGGGGGGCGGTACAATGAGCAGTTCTTC
J: TRBJ2-1
size: .
D: TRBD2
V: TRBV11-3

CDR3: CASSAWDRATEAFF
DNA: TGTGCCAGCAGCGCCTGGGACAGGGCCACTGAAGCTTTCTTT
J: TRBJ1-1
size: .
D: TRBD1
V: TRBV7-9

CDR3: CASSTGQVGHGELFF
DNA: TGTGCCAGCAGCACCGGACAGGTTGGGCACGGGGAGCTGTTTTTT
J: TRBJ2-2
size: .
D: TRBD1
V: TRBV7-3

CDR3: CASSSGGLNNEQFF
DNA: TGTGCCAGCAGTTCGGGGGGCCTTAACAATGAGCAGTTCTTC
J: TRBJ2-1
size: .
D: .
V: TRBV28

CDR3: CASSGDRDTFF
DNA: TGTGCCAGCAGCGGCGACAGGGATACTTTCTTT
J: TRBJ1-1
size: .
D: TRBD1
V: TRBV9

CDR3: CASSQLGQKKAF
DNA: TGTGCCAGCAGCCAATTGGGACAGAAAAAAGCTTTT
J: TRBJ1-3
size: .
D: TRBD1
V: TRBV3-1/TRBV3-2

CDR3: CASSTNRMNTGELFF
DNA: TGTGCCAGCTCAACAAACAGGATGAACACCGGGGAGCTGTTTTTT
J: TRBJ2-2
size: .
D: .
V: TRBV18

CDR3: CASSPVDRGEYGYTF
DNA: TGTGCCAGCAGCCCGGTCGACAGGGGCGAGTATGGCTACACCTTC
J: TRBJ1-2
size: .
D: TRBD1
V: TRBV5-8

CDR3: CASSPGTSLRVTEAFF
DNA: TGTGCCAGCAGCCCCGGGACATCCCTAAGGGTAACTGAAGCTTTCTTT
J: TRBJ1-1
size: .
D: .
V: TRBV7-9

CDR3: CASSQAPAPLHF
DNA: TGCGCCAGCAGCCAGGCCCCAGCACCCCTCCACTTT
J: TRBJ1-6
size: .
D: .
V: TRBV4-1

CDR3: CASSFRDSSYEQYF
DNA: TGTGCCAGCAGCTTCCGGGACAGCTCCTACGAGCAGTACTTC
J: TRBJ2-7
size: .
D: TRBD1
V: TRBV11-2

CDR3: CASSVLLAGDGYEQYF
DNA: TGTGCCAGCAGTGTGCTACTAGCAGGAGACGGGTACGAGCAGTACTTC
J: TRBJ2-7
size: few
D: .
V: TRBV6-1

CDR3: CASSQGSLAEQYF
DNA: TGTGCCAGCAGCCAGGGGAGTTTAGCCGAGCAGTACTTC
J: TRBJ2-7
size: .
D: .
V: TRBV3-1/TRBV3-2

CDR3: CASSFRDRHADTQYF
DNA: TGTGCCAGCAGTTTCCGGGACAGGCACGCAGATACGCAGTATTTT
J: TRBJ2-3
size: .
D: TRBD1
V: TRBV27

CDR3: CASSPQAEGAGQPQHF
DNA: TGTGCCAGCTCACCTCAGGCGGAGGGGGCCGGGCAGCCCCAGCATTTT
J: TRBJ1-5
size: .
D: TRBD1
V: TRBV18

CDR3: CASSRWTGDYEQYF
DNA: TGCGCCAGCAGTCGGTGGACAGGTGACTACGAGCAGTACTTC
J: TRBJ2-7
size: .
D: TRBD1
V: TRBV10-1

CDR3: CASSPRSQLGTDTQYF
DNA: TGTGCCAGCAGCCCCCGCTCCCAACTTGGCACAGATACGCAGTATTTT
J: TRBJ2-3
size: .
D: .
V: TRBV9

CDR3: CASSRTGSYEQYF
DNA: TGTGCCAGCAGCCGGACAGGCTCCTACGAGCAGTACTTC
J: TRBJ2-7
size: .
D: TRBD1
V: TRBV5-8

CDR3: CASSLNPGPSSGNTIYF
DNA: TGTGCCAGCAGCTTAAATCCAGGGCCGAGCTCTGGAAACACCATATATTTT
J: TRBJ1-3
size: .
D: .
V: TRBV7-6

CDR3: CASSPPSSYNEQFF
DNA: TGTGCCAGCAGTCCCCCGAGCTCCTACAATGAGCAGTTCTTC
J: TRBJ2-1
size: .
D: .
V: TRBV28

CDR3: CASSFLAGGPDTQYF
DNA: TGTGCCAGCAGTTTTTTGGCGGGAGGGCCGGATACGCAGTATTTT
J: TRBJ2-3
size: .
D: TRBD2
V: TRBV27